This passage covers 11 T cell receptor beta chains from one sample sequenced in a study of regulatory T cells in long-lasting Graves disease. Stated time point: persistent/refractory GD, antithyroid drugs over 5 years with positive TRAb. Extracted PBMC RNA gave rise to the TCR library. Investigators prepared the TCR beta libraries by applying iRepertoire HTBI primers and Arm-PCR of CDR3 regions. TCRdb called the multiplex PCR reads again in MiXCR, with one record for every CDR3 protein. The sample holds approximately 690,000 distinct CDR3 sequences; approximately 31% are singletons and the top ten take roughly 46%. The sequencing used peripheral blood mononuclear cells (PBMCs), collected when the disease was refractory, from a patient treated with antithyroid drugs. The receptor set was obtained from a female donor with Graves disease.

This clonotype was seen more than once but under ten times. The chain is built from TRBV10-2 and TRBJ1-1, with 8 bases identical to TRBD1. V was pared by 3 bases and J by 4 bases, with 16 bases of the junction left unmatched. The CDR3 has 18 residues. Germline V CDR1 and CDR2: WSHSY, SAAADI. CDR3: CASSDPDRGLSWGTEAFF. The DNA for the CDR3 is TGCGCCAGCAGTGACCCCGACAGGGGACTCTCTTGGGGCACTGAAGCTTTCTTT.

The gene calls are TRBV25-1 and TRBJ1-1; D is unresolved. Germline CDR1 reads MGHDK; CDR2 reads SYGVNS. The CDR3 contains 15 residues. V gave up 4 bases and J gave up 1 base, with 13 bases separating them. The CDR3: CASSARNTGNTEAFF. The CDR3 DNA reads TGTGCCAGCAGTGCCCGTAATACGGGGAACACTGAAGCTTTCTTT.

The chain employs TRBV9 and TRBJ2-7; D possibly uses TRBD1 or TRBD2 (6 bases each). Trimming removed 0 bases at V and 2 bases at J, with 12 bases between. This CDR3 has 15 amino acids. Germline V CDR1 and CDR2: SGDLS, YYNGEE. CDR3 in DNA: TGTGCCAGCAGCGTAGGGGGGGCGGCGACCTACGAGCAGTACTTC. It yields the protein CASSVGGAATYEQYF. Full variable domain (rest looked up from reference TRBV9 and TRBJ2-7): DSGVTQTPKHLITATGQRVTLRCSPRSGDLSVYWYQQSLDQGLQFLIQYYNGEERAKGNILERFSAQQFPDLHSELNLSSLELGDSALYFCASSVGGAATYEQYFGPGTRLTVT.

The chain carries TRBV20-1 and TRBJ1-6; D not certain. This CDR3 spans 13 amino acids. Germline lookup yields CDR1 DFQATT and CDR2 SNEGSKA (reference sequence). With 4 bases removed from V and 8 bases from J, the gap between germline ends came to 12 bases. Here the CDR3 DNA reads TGCAGTGCTACGGTCGTAAAAGATTCACCCCTCCACTTT. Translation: CSATVVKDSPLHF.

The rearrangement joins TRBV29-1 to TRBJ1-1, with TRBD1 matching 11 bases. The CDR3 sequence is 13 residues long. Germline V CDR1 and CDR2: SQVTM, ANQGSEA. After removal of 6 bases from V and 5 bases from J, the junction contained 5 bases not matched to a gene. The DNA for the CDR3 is TGCAGCGTGTGGACAGGGGGCTATACTGAAGCTTTCTTT. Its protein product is CSVWTGGYTEAFF.

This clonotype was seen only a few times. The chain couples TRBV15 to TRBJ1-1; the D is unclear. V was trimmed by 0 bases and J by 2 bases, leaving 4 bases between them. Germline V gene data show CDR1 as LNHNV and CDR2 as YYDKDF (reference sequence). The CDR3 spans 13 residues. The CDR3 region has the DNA TGTGCCACCAGCAGAGATTTTAACACTGAAGCTTTCTTT. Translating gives CATSRDFNTEAFF.

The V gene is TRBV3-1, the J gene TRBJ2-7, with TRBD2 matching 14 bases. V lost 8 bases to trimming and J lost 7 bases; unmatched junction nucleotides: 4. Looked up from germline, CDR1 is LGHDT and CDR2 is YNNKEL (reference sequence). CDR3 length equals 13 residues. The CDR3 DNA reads TGTGCCAGCGGGACTAGCGGGAGTGAGGAGCAGTACTTC. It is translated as CASGTSGSEEQYF.

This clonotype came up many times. CDR3 coding DNA: TGTGCCAGCAGTCCCCGGGGGAACTATGGCTACACCTTC. Amino acids: CASSPRGNYGYTF. The chain employs TRBV12-3 or TRBV12-4 and TRBJ1-2, with D tentatively TRBD1 (5 bases). The CDR3 contains 13 residues. V was clipped by 5 bases and J by 2 bases, with 9 bases between them.

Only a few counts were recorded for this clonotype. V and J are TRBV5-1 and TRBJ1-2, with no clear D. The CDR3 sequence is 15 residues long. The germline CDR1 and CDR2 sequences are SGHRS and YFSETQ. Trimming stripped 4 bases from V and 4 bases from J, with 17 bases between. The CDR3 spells CASSPDLSSVYGYTF. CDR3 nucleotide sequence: TGCGCCAGCAGCCCGGACCTTTCGAGCGTCTATGGCTACACCTTC.

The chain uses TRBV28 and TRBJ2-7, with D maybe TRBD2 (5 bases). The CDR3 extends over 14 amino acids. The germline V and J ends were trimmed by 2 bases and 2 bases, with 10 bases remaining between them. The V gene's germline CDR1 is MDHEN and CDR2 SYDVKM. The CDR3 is CASSLGGPTYEQYF. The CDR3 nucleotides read TGTGCCAGCAGTTTAGGAGGACCAACCTACGAGCAGTACTTC.

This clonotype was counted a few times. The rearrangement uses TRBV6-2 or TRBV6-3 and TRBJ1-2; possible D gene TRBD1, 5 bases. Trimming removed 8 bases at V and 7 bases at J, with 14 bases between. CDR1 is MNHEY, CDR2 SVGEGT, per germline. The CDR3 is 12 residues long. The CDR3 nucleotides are TGTGCCAGCGGGGAGGGTAGGGGTGGCTACACCTTC. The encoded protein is CASGEGRGGYTF.